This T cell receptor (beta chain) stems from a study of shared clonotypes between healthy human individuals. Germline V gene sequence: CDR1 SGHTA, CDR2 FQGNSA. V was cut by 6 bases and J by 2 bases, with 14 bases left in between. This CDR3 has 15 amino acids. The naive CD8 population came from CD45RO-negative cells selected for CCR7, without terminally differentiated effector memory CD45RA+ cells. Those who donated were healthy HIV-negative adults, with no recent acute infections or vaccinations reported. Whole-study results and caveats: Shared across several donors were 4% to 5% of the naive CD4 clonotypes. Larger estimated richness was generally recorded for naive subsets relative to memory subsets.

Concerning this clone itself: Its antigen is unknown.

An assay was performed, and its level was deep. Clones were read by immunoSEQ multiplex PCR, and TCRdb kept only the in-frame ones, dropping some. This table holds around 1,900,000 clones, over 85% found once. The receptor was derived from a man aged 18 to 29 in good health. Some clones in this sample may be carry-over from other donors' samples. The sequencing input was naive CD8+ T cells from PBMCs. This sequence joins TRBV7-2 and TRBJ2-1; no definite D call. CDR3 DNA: TGTGCCAGCAGATCTCGGTACTTGGCCTACAATGAGCAGTTCTTC. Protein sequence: CASRSRYLAYNEQFF. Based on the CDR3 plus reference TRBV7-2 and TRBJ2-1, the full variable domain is GAGVSQSPSNKVTEKGKDVELRCDPISGHTALYWYRQSLGQGLEFLIYFQGNSAPDKSGLPSDRFSAERTGGSVSTLTIQRTQQEDSAVYLCASRSRYLAYNEQFFGPGTRLTVL.